These T cell receptor beta chains were read from a single sample in a study of shared clonotypes between healthy human individuals. The protocol was immunoSEQ multiplex PCR, while the TCRdb copy is restricted to in-frame clones and leaves out a portion. Among some 1.4 million clones listed, 96% were seen once. Material for sequencing was naive CD4+ T cells sorted from blood. These receptor sequences come from a man aged 25 to 40 in good health. Each CDR3 is given with its conserved first and last residue. The D gene is left open where the match is weak. The size entry is marked missing in some rows and otherwise reads once, few, many or a size class.

clone size | J gene | D gene | V gene | CDR3 DNA | CDR3 protein
NA | TRBJ2-3 | NA | TRBV7-2 | TGTGCCAGCAGCATCGTGGGGGTTGTTCGGACAGATACGCAGTATTTT | CASSIVGVVRTDTQYF
NA | TRBJ1-2 | TRBD1 | TRBV7-9 | TGTGCCAGCAGCAAGACAGGGACGTTAAGCTACACCTTC | CASSKTGTLSYTF
NA | TRBJ2-7 | NA | TRBV7-2 | TGTGCCAGCGAGGGACTCGAAAGCTCCTACGAGCAGTACTTC | CASEGLESSYEQYF
NA | TRBJ2-1 | TRBD1 | TRBV27 | TGTGCCAGCAGTCAACTGGACAGGTCAGAGGACGAGCAGTTCTTC | CASSQLDRSEDEQFF
NA | TRBJ2-1 | TRBD2 | TRBV19 | TGTGCCAGTAGTAGTAGCGGGAGTGGTTACAATGAGCAGTTCTTC | CASSSSGSGYNEQFF
NA | TRBJ2-7 | TRBD2 | TRBV28 | TGTGCCAGCAGTTCCCCAGCGGGGACCTACGAGCAGTACTTC | CASSSPAGTYEQYF
NA | TRBJ2-6 | NA | TRBV18 | TGTGCCAGCTCACCAACAGGGTCCGGGGCCAACGTCCTGACTTTC | CASSPTGSGANVLTF
NA | TRBJ2-7 | TRBD2 | TRBV5-4 | TGTGCCAGCAGCCCCGCGCTAGCGGGCTTCTACGAGCAGTACTTC | CASSPALAGFYEQYF
NA | TRBJ2-3 | TRBD1 | TRBV5-1 | TGCGCCAGCAGCTTAAAGACTCCGGGACAGGCGGCAGATACGCAGTATTTT | CASSLKTPGQAADTQYF
NA | TRBJ2-5 | NA | TRBV7-9 | TGTGCCAGCAGTAGGAGTGAGACCCAGTACTTC | CASSRSETQYF
NA | TRBJ2-5 | NA | TRBV28 | TGTGCCAGCAGTTTAGGTGGGAGGCCGACCCAGTACTTC | CASSLGGRPTQYF
NA | TRBJ2-3 | NA | TRBV7-7 | TGTGCCAGCAGCTTAGCGCCGGGAAACACAGATACGCAGTATTTT | CASSLAPGNTDTQYF
NA | TRBJ2-3 | TRBD2 | TRBV2 | TGTGCCAGCAGTGGACTAGCGGGTTACACAGATACGCAGTATTTT | CASSGLAGYTDTQYF
NA | TRBJ2-6 | NA | TRBV4-3 | TGCGCCAGCAGCCAAGTTCCAAGCTCTGGGGCCAACGTCCTGACTTTC | CASSQVPSSGANVLTF
NA | TRBJ2-5 | TRBD2 | TRBV5-1 | TGCGCCAGCAGCTTGCCCGGCGGGGGAGGGCCGGGCGAGACCCAGTACTTC | CASSLPGGGGPGETQYF
NA | TRBJ2-7 | NA | TRBV19 | TGTGCCAGTAGTAGCCTACCTGGAGAGCAGTACTTC | CASSSLPGEQYF
NA | TRBJ1-1 | NA | TRBV28 | TGTGCCAGCAGTTTATGGACGGGACCTGAAGCTTTCTTT | CASSLWTGPEAFF
NA | TRBJ2-3 | TRBD2 | TRBV5-1 | TGCGCCAGCAGCTTAGCGGGAGGGCCCTTACCCCCCACAGATACGCAGTATTTT | CASSLAGGPLPPTDTQYF
NA | TRBJ2-3 | TRBD2 | TRBV2 | TGTGCCAGCGGGGGACTAGTGTCTAGCACAGATACGCAGTATTTT | CASGGLVSSTDTQYF
NA | TRBJ2-3 | TRBD2 | TRBV5-1 | TGCGCCAGCAGCTCCGGGACTACTAGCACAGATACGCAGTATTTT | CASSSGTTSTDTQYF
few | TRBJ2-2 | NA | TRBV18 | TGTGCCAGCTCACCACGCAGGATAAACACCGGGGAGCTGTTTTTT | CASSPRRINTGELFF
NA | TRBJ2-1 | TRBD1 | TRBV5-1 | TGCGCCAGCAGCTTAAGGAACAGGGGGTTCAATGAGCAGTTCTTC | CASSLRNRGFNEQFF
NA | TRBJ1-1 | NA | TRBV28 | TGTGCCAGCAGTTTCGGGGGATTTGAAGCTTTCTTT | CASSFGGFEAFF
NA | TRBJ2-7 | NA | TRBV5-6 | TGTGCCAGCAGCTTGGCCAGGTTTTCCGAGCAGTACTTC | CASSLARFSEQYF
NA | TRBJ1-3 | TRBD1 | TRBV6-5 | TGTGCCAGCAGTTACGGGACAGGGGGTGGAAACACCATATATTTT | CASSYGTGGGNTIYF
few | TRBJ1-4 | NA | TRBV18 | TGTGCCAGCTCGCCGTCGGCAACTAATGAAAAACTGTTTTTT | CASSPSATNEKLFF
NA | TRBJ2-7 | NA | TRBV5-6 | TGTGCCAGCAGCTTTGTCGCGGGCTACGAGCAGTACTTC | CASSFVAGYEQYF
NA | TRBJ1-5 | NA | TRBV4-2 | TGTGCCAGCAGCCAAGTAGCTGACGATCAGCCCCAGCATTTT | CASSQVADDQPQHF
once | TRBJ2-5 | NA | TRBV29-1 | TGCAGCGTTGAGCCGGTTCGTTCGGGCTGGGGGGAGACCCAGTACTTC | CSVEPVRSGWGETQYF
NA | TRBJ2-6 | NA | TRBV5-1 | TGCGCCAGCAGCTTGGGAGGGGTTGGGGCCAACGTCCTGACTTTC | CASSLGGVGANVLTF
NA | TRBJ1-1 | TRBD1 | TRBV27 | TGTGCCAGCAGTTTAACAGGGGGCACTGAAGCTTTCTTT | CASSLTGGTEAFF
NA | TRBJ2-3 | TRBD2 | TRBV19 | TGTGCCAGTAGTCCACCCTGGGGGACTAGCGGGAGCGCCCTCACGTATACGCAGTATTTT | CASSPPWGTSGSALTYTQYF
NA | TRBJ1-3 | NA | TRBV5-1 | TGCGCCAGCAGCTTGGATCAGGGCTCGGCCTCTGGAAACACCATATATTTT | CASSLDQGSASGNTIYF